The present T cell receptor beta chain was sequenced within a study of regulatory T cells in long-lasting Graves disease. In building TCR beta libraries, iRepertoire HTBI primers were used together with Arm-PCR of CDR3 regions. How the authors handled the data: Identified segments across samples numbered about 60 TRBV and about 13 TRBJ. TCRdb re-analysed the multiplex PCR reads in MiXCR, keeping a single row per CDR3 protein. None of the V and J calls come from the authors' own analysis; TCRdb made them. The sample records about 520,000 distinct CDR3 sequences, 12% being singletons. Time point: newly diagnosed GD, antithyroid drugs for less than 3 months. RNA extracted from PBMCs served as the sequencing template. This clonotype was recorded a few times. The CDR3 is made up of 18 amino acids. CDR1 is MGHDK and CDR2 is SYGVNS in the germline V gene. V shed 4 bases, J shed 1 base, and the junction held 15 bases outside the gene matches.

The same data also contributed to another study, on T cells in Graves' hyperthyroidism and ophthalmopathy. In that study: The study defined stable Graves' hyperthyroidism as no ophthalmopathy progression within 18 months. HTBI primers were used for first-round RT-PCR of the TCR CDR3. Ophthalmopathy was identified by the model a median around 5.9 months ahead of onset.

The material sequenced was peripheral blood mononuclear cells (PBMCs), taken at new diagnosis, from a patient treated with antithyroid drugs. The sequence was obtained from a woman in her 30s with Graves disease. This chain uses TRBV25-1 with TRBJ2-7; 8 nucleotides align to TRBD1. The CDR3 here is CASSAPGTGPDLSYEQYF. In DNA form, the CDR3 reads TGTGCCAGCAGTGCTCCCGGGACAGGCCCCGACCTGTCCTACGAGCAGTACTTC.